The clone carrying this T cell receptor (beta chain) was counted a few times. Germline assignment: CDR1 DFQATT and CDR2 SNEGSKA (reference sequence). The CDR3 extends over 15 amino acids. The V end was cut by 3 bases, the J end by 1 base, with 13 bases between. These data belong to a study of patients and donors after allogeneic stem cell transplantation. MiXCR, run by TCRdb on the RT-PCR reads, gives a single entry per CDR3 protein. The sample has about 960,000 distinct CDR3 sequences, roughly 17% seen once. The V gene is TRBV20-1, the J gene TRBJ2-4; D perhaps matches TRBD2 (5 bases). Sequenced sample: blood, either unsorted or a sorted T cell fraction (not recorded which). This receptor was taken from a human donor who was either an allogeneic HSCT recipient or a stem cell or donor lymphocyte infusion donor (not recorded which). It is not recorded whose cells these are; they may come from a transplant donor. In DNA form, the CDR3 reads TGCAGTGCTAGTCTAGTTGGAGGCGCCAAAAACATTCAGTACTTC. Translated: CSASLVGGAKNIQYF.